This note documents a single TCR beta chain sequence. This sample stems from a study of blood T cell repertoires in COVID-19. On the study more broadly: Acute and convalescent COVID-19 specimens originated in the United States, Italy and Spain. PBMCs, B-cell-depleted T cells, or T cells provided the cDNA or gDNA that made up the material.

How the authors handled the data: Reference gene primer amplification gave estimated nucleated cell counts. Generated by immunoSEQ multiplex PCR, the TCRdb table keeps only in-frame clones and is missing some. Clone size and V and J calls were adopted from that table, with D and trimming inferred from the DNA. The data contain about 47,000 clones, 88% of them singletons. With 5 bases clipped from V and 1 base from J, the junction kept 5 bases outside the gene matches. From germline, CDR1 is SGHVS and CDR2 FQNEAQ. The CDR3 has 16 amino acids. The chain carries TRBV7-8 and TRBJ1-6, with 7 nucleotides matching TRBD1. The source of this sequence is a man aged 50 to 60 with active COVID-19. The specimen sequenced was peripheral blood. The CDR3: CASSQRGLSYNSPLHF. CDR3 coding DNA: TGTGCCAGCAGCCAAAGGGGGCTATCCTATAATTCACCCCTCCACTTT.